These 3 T cell receptor beta chains came from one sample sequenced in a study of blood T cell repertoires in COVID-19 (dated by TCRdb to 2020 to 2022). Library preparation was by the immunoSEQ multiplex PCR assay. TCRdb stores this immuneACCESS table with in-frame sequences only. Part of the clones is absent; in the studies checked, under half of the shortfall reflects unresolved V genes, and no reason is known for the rest. The table for this sample lists some 250,000 clones; roughly 93% of them were counted only once. The ten largest clonotypes hold about 2.3% of the sample. Material for sequencing was PBMCs or T cells enriched from blood (not recorded which). These receptors were taken from a woman aged 40 to 50 with acute COVID-19.

The rearrangement links TRBV15 to TRBJ1-3; 9 bases match TRBD1. The V segment lost 3 bases and the J segment 0 bases; nucleotides outside the gene matches: 12. Germline V CDR1 and CDR2: LNHNV, YYDKDF (reference sequence). CDR3 length equals 19 residues. The CDR3, as DNA: TGTGCCACCAGCAGGGGAACAGGGGGCGCGAGGTACTCTGGAAACACCATATATTTT. Protein product: CATSRGTGGARYSGNTIYF.

The rearrangement joins TRBV18 to TRBJ1-5, with 9 bases identical to TRBD1. CDR1 KGHSH and CDR2 LQKENI come from the germline V gene. The CDR3 length is 14 residues. The V and J ends lost 4 bases and 5 bases, in that order; junction bases with no gene match: 3. CDR3 in amino acids: CASSQGTGYQPQHF. The CDR3, as DNA: TGTGCCAGCTCACAAGGGACAGGGTATCAGCCCCAGCATTTT. The full variable domain, in which reference TRBV18 and TRBJ1-5 provide the parts outside the CDR3, is NAGVMQNPRHLVRRRGQEARLRCSPMKGHSHVYWYRQLPEEGLKFMVYLQKENIIDESGMPKERFSAEFPKEGPSILRIQQVVRGDSAAYFCASSQGTGYQPQHFGDGTRLSIL.

This chain joins TRBV5-5 and TRBJ1-3; D is unclear. Trimming removed 1 base at V and 0 bases at J, with 5 bases between. Germline CDR1 SGHKS, CDR2 YYEKEE (reference sequence). The CDR3 is 14 residues long. The CDR3 sequence: CASSLIYSGNTIYF. CDR3 sequence (DNA): TGTGCCAGCAGCTTGATATACTCTGGAAACACCATATATTTT. Complete variable domain (other parts from reference TRBV5-5 and TRBJ1-3): DAGVTQSPTHLIKTRGQQVTLRCSPISGHKSVSWYQQVLGQGPQFIFQYYEKEERGRGNFPDRFSARQFPNYSSELNVNALLLGDSALYLCASSLIYSGNTIYFGEGSWLTVV.